Listed here are 26 T cell receptor beta chains from one sample, sequenced in a study of blood T cell repertoires in COVID-19 (dated by TCRdb to between 2020 and 2021). Libraries were prepared through the immunoSEQ multiplex PCR assay. Not all clones reach the TCRdb copy of this immuneACCESS table, which keeps in-frame sequences only. Checked studies attribute under half of the gap to unresolved V genes and leave the rest unexplained. Here the sample has over 95,000 clones; 80% to 90% occur a single time. The ten largest clones represent 15% to 20% of the sample. The sequencing input was peripheral blood. These TCRs come from a human donor with acute or convalescent COVID-19. The donor label of this sample is uncertain.

This chain links TRBV7-2 with TRBJ2-7; possible D gene TRBD2, 6 bases. Germline loops: CDR1 SGHTA, CDR2 FQGNSA. This CDR3 is built from 15 residues. V gave up 3 bases and J gave up 5 bases, with 17 bases separating them. The CDR3 nucleotides read TGTGCCAGCAGCTTTGGGGGACTTCTGAGGCACGAGCAGTACTTC. It is translated as CASSFGGLLRHEQYF. The complete variable domain, with remaining parts taken from reference TRBV7-2 and TRBJ2-7, reads GAGVSQSPSNKVTEKGKDVELRCDPISGHTALYWYRQSLGQGLEFLIYFQGNSAPDKSGLPSDRFSAERTGGSVSTLTIQRTQQEDSAVYLCASSFGGLLRHEQYFGPGTRLTVT.

The chain has TRBV3-1 (or the pseudogene TRBV3-2) and TRBJ1-2; D is unclear. Trimming pared 0 bases from V and 4 bases from J, leaving 9 bases between. This CDR3 is built from 14 residues. CDR1 and CDR2 from the germline V gene are LGHDT and YNNKEL (reference sequence). Written as DNA, the CDR3 is TGTGCCAGCAGCCAAGAGGGAGGCCTCTATGGCTACACCTTC. Its translation is CASSQEGGLYGYTF.

V is TRBV7-3 and J is TRBJ2-1, with 10 bases fitting TRBD2. After removal of 4 bases from V and 12 bases from J, the junction contained 12 bases not matched to a gene. Germline V gene sequence: CDR1 SGHTA, CDR2 FQGTGA. The CDR3 consists of 15 residues. This CDR3 is CASSSSSGGSVVQFF. CDR3 coding DNA: TGTGCCAGCAGCTCCTCTAGCGGGGGAAGCGTGGTGCAGTTCTTC.

The J gene is TRBJ2-1, the V gene TRBV19; 13 bases map to TRBD2. Unmatched junction bases numbered 13, after V lost 7 bases and J lost 7 bases. CDR3 size: 17 residues. Germline assignment: CDR1 LNHDA and CDR2 SQIVND (reference sequence). CDR3 loop: CASKGLAGKFPRNEQFF. CDR3 nucleotides: TGTGCCAGTAAGGGACTAGCGGGGAAATTCCCTCGGAATGAGCAGTTCTTC.

This clone appeared a single time. V usage is TRBV25-1 and J usage is TRBJ2-1; 10 bases fit TRBD2. The V and J ends lost 3 bases and 5 bases, in that order; junction bases with no gene match: 4. This CDR3 region has 15 residues. Germline assignment: CDR1 MGHDK and CDR2 SYGVNS. The CDR3: CASSDGAGGHNEQFF. CDR3 nucleotides: TGTGCCAGCAGTGACGGAGCGGGGGGGCACAATGAGCAGTTCTTC.

The V gene is TRBV4-1, the J gene TRBJ2-7; D unresolved. The CDR3 consists of 13 residues. V was trimmed by 2 bases and J by 5 bases, leaving 10 bases between them. The germline V gene encodes CDR1 MGHRA and CDR2 YSYEKL. As DNA, the CDR3 is TGCGCCAGCAGCCAAAGGAACAGCAACGAGCAGTACTTC. Protein product: CASSQRNSNEQYF.

CDR3 nucleotides: TGTGCCATCAGTGGTAGCGCACACACAGATACGCAGTATTTT. Amino acids: CAISGSAHTDTQYF. This chain joins TRBV10-3 and TRBJ2-3; tentative D call: TRBD2 (5 bases). The CDR3 runs to 14 residues. Germline V CDR1 and CDR2: ENHRY, SYGVKD. The V end lost 4 bases, the J end lost 2 bases, and 10 bases lay between the germline ends.

This clone has a single count. This chain uses TRBV3-1 (or the pseudogene TRBV3-2) with TRBJ2-5; 9 nucleotides agree with TRBD2. The trim removed 2 bases at V and 5 bases at J, leaving 6 bases unmatched. The V gene's germline CDR1 is LGHDT and CDR2 YNNKEL (reference sequence). This CDR3 contains 15 residues. The CDR3 here is CASSQISGGLETQYF. The CDR3 nucleotides are TGTGCCAGCAGCCAAATTAGCGGGGGTCTGGAGACCCAGTACTTC.

The V gene is TRBV7-6, the J gene TRBJ1-3, with TRBD1 matching 8 bases. Germline V gene sequence: CDR1 SGHVS, CDR2 FNYEAQ. CDR3 size: 18 residues. J was trimmed by 0 bases and V by 3 bases; bases with no gene match: 10. Written as DNA, the CDR3 is TGTGCCAGCAGCTTCCTACCTCTGACAGGGGCCTCTGGAAACACCATATATTTT. It codes for CASSFLPLTGASGNTIYF.

J is TRBJ2-3 and V is TRBV4-1, with TRBD1 as a possible D gene (7 bases). V gave up 6 bases and J gave up 1 base, with 17 bases separating them. The CDR3 spans 16 residues. Per the germline V gene, CDR1 is MGHRA and CDR2 is YSYEKL. CDR3 coding DNA: TGCGCCAGCAGTGCCGACCCCAGGGGGGGCACAGATACGCAGTATTTT. Protein sequence: CASSADPRGGTDTQYF.

The chain links TRBV15 to TRBJ1-2, with D perhaps TRBD1 (6 bases). The germline V gene has CDR1 LNHNV and CDR2 YYDKDF (reference sequence). CDR3 length: 14 amino acids. The ends were cut back, 4 bases at V and 8 bases at J, with 17 bases in the middle. As DNA, the CDR3 is TGTGCCACCAGCAATTCTTCAGGGGCGAGGGGCTACACCTTC. This codes for CATSNSSGARGYTF.

This clone was seen only once. This chain links TRBV10-3 with TRBJ1-2; 11 bases align to TRBD1. The CDR3 is 19 amino acids. Unmatched junction bases numbered 14, after V lost 5 bases and J lost 0 bases. Germline V lookup: CDR1 ENHRY, CDR2 SYGVKD. DNA for the CDR3: TGTGCCATCAGTCCCCTCCCGGGACAGGGGGACGACACTAACTATGGCTACACCTTC. It encodes CAISPLPGQGDDTNYGYTF.

J is TRBJ2-7 and V is TRBV28; 7 nucleotides agree with TRBD1. CDR1 MDHEN and CDR2 SYDVKM come from the germline V gene. The CDR3 contains 15 residues. Trimming took 3 bases from V and 0 from J; bases not matched to a gene: 5. CDR3 bases: TGTGCCAGCAGTTTCCAGGGGGATCACTCCTACGAGCAGTACTTC. Protein: CASSFQGDHSYEQYF.

The rearrangement links TRBV5-1 to TRBJ1-1, with 12 bases lining up with TRBD1. CDR3 size: 15 residues. V lost 0 bases, J lost 10 bases, and 7 bases stayed unmatched. CDR1 is SGHRS, CDR2 YFSETQ, per germline. The CDR3 sequence: CASSLAGTGGIRAFF. The CDR3 DNA reads TGCGCCAGCAGCTTGGCGGGGACAGGGGGCATAAGAGCTTTCTTT.

The chain employs TRBV29-1 and TRBJ1-2; 9 bases map to TRBD1. Trimming removed 3 bases from V and 7 bases from J; junction bases left unmatched: 6. Germline V CDR1 and CDR2: SQVTM, ANQGSEA. The CDR3 runs 13 residues. CDR3 sequence reads: CSVEGDRAVGYTF. CDR3 bases: TGCAGCGTTGAGGGGGACAGGGCGGTTGGCTACACCTTC. The full variable domain, its missing parts supplied by reference TRBV29-1 and TRBJ1-2, is SAVISQKPSRDICQRGTSLTIQCQVDSQVTMMFWYRQQPGQSLTLIATANQGSEATYESGFVIDKFPISRPNLTFSTLTVSNMSPEDSSIYLCSVEGDRAVGYTFGSGTRLTVV.

The V and J genes are TRBV2 and TRBJ1-4; 7 positions agree with TRBD1. The CDR3 has 14 amino acids. With 5 bases clipped from V and 5 bases from J, the junction kept 5 bases outside the gene matches. CDR1 SNHLY and CDR2 FYNNEI come from the germline V gene. The CDR3 DNA reads as TGTGCCAGCAGTCCCCGGGACAGAAATGAAAAACTGTTTTTT. Its protein product is CASSPRDRNEKLFF.

The rearrangement links TRBV28 to TRBJ1-6; TRBD1 is a possible D gene (6 bases). Trimming pared 8 bases from V and 8 bases from J, leaving 16 bases between. This CDR3 spans 14 amino acids. Germline lookup yields CDR1 MDHEN and CDR2 SYDVKM. This CDR3 reads CASALGAIYSPLHF. Written as DNA, the CDR3 is TGTGCCAGCGCCCTGGGGGCGATTTATTCACCCCTCCACTTT.

This chain connects TRBV19 to TRBJ1-2; TRBD1 agrees at 8 bases. V was pared by 7 bases and J by 5 bases, with 15 bases of the junction left unmatched. Germline V gene sequence: CDR1 LNHDA, CDR2 SQIVND (reference sequence). This CDR3 has 16 residues. The CDR3 DNA sequence: TGTGCCAGTACATCGGGACAGGTATTGCCCAATTATGGCTACACCTTC. Encoded protein: CASTSGQVLPNYGYTF.

This clone came up a few times. The chain carries TRBV4-1 and TRBJ1-4; D not resolved. CDR3 length: 15 residues. The ends were cut back, 1 base at V and 5 bases at J, with 11 bases in the middle. Germline CDR1 reads MGHRA; CDR2 reads YSYEKL. The CDR3 here is CASSQVQFLNEKLFF. The CDR3 nucleotides read TGCGCCAGCAGCCAAGTACAGTTTTTAAATGAAAAACTGTTTTTT.

This chain links TRBV6-2 or TRBV6-3 with TRBJ2-3; 7 bases map to TRBD2. V gave up 2 bases and J gave up 4 bases; unmatched junction bases: 15. From germline, CDR1 is MNHEY and CDR2 SVGEGT. The CDR3 is made up of 18 amino acids. This CDR3 is CASSYRPSRREISDTQYF. CDR3 in DNA: TGTGCCAGCAGTTACCGTCCGTCACGGCGGGAGATATCAGATACGCAGTATTTT.

The chain has TRBV18 and TRBJ1-4; D is uncertain. The CDR3 is 13 amino acids. V was pared by 4 bases and J by 6 bases, with 9 bases between. Germline V gene sequence: CDR1 KGHSH, CDR2 LQKENI. The CDR3, as DNA: TGTGCCAGCTCACGTGGGAGAGATGAAAAACTGTTTTTT. Protein sequence: CASSRGRDEKLFF.

The gene calls are TRBV3-1 (or the pseudogene TRBV3-2) and TRBJ2-1; 8 bases agree with TRBD2. This CDR3 has 16 amino acids. V dropped 0 bases and J dropped 8; count of bases not matched to a gene: 9. The germline V gene has CDR1 LGHDT and CDR2 YNNKEL (reference sequence). The CDR3 protein is CASSQDGFGGAHEQFF. The CDR3 DNA reads as TGTGCCAGCAGCCAAGATGGATTCGGGGGGGCCCATGAGCAGTTCTTC.

The chain recombines TRBV28 with TRBJ1-2; D is perhaps TRBD1 (5 bases). This CDR3 contains 13 residues. Germline V CDR1 and CDR2: MDHEN, SYDVKM. Trimming took off 3 bases at V and 3 bases at J, with 8 bases between the two ends. Written as DNA, the CDR3 is TGTGCCAGCAGTTTTGCGGGGGACTATGGCTACACCTTC. This sequence encodes CASSFAGDYGYTF.

In regard to this clone: This sample also contains other DNA sequences that code for the same CDR3. The V gene is TRBV5-4, the J gene TRBJ2-7, with TRBD2 matching 7 bases. Germline V lookup: CDR1 SGHNT, CDR2 YYREEE (reference sequence). CDR3 size: 14 residues. Unmatched junction bases numbered 3, after V lost 0 bases and J lost 3 bases. The CDR3 loop is CASSLGLADYEQYF. The CDR3 nucleotides read TGTGCCAGCAGCTTGGGGCTAGCGGACTACGAGCAGTACTTC.

The V call is TRBV28, the J call TRBJ2-7; 8 nucleotides agree with TRBD1. The CDR3 extends over 13 amino acids. Unmatched junction bases numbered 1, after V lost 4 bases and J lost 2 bases. CDR1 and CDR2 (germline): MDHEN, SYDVKM. The CDR3 region is CASSWTGTYEQYF. The CDR3 coding sequence is TGTGCCAGCAGTTGGACAGGGACCTACGAGCAGTACTTC.

CDR3: CASSLDIQPNTGELFF. CDR3 nucleotide sequence: TGCGCCAGCAGCTTGGATATACAACCGAACACCGGGGAGCTGTTTTTT. V is TRBV5-1 and J is TRBJ2-2; D ambiguous. The CDR3 covers 16 residues. Germline V gives CDR1 SGHRS, CDR2 YFSETQ. The V gene lost 0 bases and the J gene lost 0 bases, with 9 bases spanning the gap. Full variable domain (rest looked up from reference TRBV5-1 and TRBJ2-2): KAGVTQTPRYLIKTRGQQVTLSCSPISGHRSVSWYQQTPGQGLQFLFEYFSETQRNKGNFPGRFSGRQFSNSRSEMNVSTLELGDSALYLCASSLDIQPNTGELFFGEGSRLTVL.